The 13 T cell receptor beta chains below were found in one sample sequenced in a study of T-cell reconstitution after alpha-beta-depleted transplantation in children. Unique molecular identifiers were incorporated when the TCRbeta library was constructed. TCRdb passed the PCR reads through MiXCR, listing each CDR3 protein once. Of 490,000 or so distinct CDR3 sequences listed, 12% were seen once; the top ten hold roughly 5.4%. Sequencing was performed on PBMCs from the stem cell graft donor, taken from the stem cell graft. The receptors stem from a human donor who donated a stem cell graft to a child with combined immunodeficiency.

This clonotype was seen a few times. The chain recombines TRBV7-2 with TRBJ2-7; the D is unclear. From germline, CDR1 is SGHTA and CDR2 FQGNSA. CDR3 length: 13 residues. Trimming removed 1 base from V and 3 bases from J, with 7 bases in between. In DNA form, the CDR3 reads TGTGCCAGCAGCTTAGATAGTATCTACGAGCAGTACTTC. It yields the protein CASSLDSIYEQYF.

The chain joins TRBV24-1 to TRBJ2-1; 8 nucleotides line up with TRBD2. This CDR3 contains 16 residues. Germline V lookup: CDR1 KGHDR, CDR2 SFDVKD. V lost 2 bases and J lost 9; bases outside the gene matches: 11. For the CDR3, the DNA is TGTGCCACCAGTGATTCACTAGCGGTAACTCCGTCTGAGCAGTTCTTC. Amino acid sequence: CATSDSLAVTPSEQFF.

There are a few counts of this clonotype. The chain links TRBV7-2 to TRBJ2-1, with 7 bases that match TRBD2. The germline gives CDR1 SGHTA, CDR2 FQGNSA. The V gene end was trimmed by 7 bases and the J gene end by 1 base; junction bases not matched to a gene: 10. The CDR3 sequence is 16 residues long. DNA of the CDR3: TGTGCCAGCACCCCGAGGAGCGGGATTTCCTACAATGAGCAGTTCTTC. Protein sequence: CASTPRSGISYNEQFF.

The chain employs TRBV5-1 and TRBJ2-1, with D perhaps TRBD1 or TRBD2 (5 bases each). The length of the CDR3 is 12 residues. The ends were cut back, 0 bases at V and 9 bases at J, with 7 bases in the middle. CDR1 and CDR2 from the germline V gene are SGHRS and YFSETQ. Here the CDR3 DNA reads TGCGCCAGCAGCTTGGGGGACCGTGAGCAGTTCTTC. It codes for CASSLGDREQFF.

This clonotype has a handful of counts. The chain has TRBV20-1 and TRBJ2-1, with D possibly matching TRBD2 (5 bases). The ends were cut back, 0 bases at V and 6 bases at J, with 15 bases in the middle. CDR1 is DFQATT and CDR2 is SNEGSKA in the germline V gene (reference sequence). There are 15 residues in the CDR3. This CDR3 reads CSARDLIGSGNEQFF. The CDR3 nucleotides read TGCAGTGCTAGAGATCTAATTGGGAGTGGCAATGAGCAGTTCTTC.

The V and J genes are TRBV6-2 or TRBV6-3 and TRBJ2-5; TRBD1 aligns across 12 bases. V lost 5 bases to trimming and J lost 5 bases; unmatched junction nucleotides: 9. Per germline, CDR1 MNHEY and CDR2 SVGEGT. There are 16 residues in the CDR3. CDR3 sequence reads: CASSDRDRGLGETQYF. CDR3 sequence (DNA): TGTGCCAGCAGTGACCGGGACAGGGGGCTCGGGGAGACCCAGTACTTC.

The V and J genes are TRBV6-2 or TRBV6-3 and TRBJ2-7; 14 bases agree with TRBD2. The CDR3 length is 17 residues. In germline, CDR1 is MNHEY, CDR2 SVGEGT. V trimming: 2 bases; J trimming: 5 bases; junction bases outside the gene matches: 8. The CDR3 nucleotides read TGTGCCAGCAGTTACAGGCCGGGACTAGCGGGAGACAACGAGCAGTACTTC. Translated, it gives CASSYRPGLAGDNEQYF.

Of note for this clonotype: One base away lies a much larger clone, so this may be a sequencing read error. The chain employs TRBV19 and TRBJ2-1; a possible D gene is TRBD2 (5 bases). The CDR3 runs to 13 residues. Germline V lookup: CDR1 LNHDA, CDR2 SQIVND (reference sequence). DNA for the CDR3: TGTGCCAATAGTATGGACTTCTACAATGAGCAGTTCTTC. Translating gives CANSMDFYNEQFF.

The chain has TRBV29-1 and TRBJ2-7; 7 nucleotides match TRBD2. Germline assignment: CDR1 SQVTM and CDR2 ANQGSEA. This CDR3 region has 11 residues. The J segment lost 6 bases and the V segment lost 7 bases, leaving 6 bases of the junction unmatched. The CDR3 DNA is TGCAGCGAATATTGGGGGGGCGAGCAGTACTTC. Translation gives CSEYWGGEQYF.

This clonotype was observed a handful of times. This chain uses TRBV7-6 with TRBJ2-2; TRBD1 agrees at 10 bases. With 4 bases clipped from V and 5 bases from J, the junction kept 7 bases outside the gene matches. CDR1 is SGHVS and CDR2 is FNYEAQ in the germline V gene. CDR3 length equals 16 residues. This chain's CDR3 is CASSYRQGARTGELFF. In DNA, the CDR3 is TGTGCCAGCAGCTACCGACAGGGGGCGCGTACCGGGGAGCTGTTTTTT.

The chain has TRBV5-1 and TRBJ1-2; 8 positions match TRBD1. Losses at the gene ends were 0 bases for V and 7 bases for J; bases not matched to a gene: 11. The CDR3 extends over 16 amino acids. Germline CDR1 and CDR2: SGHRS and YFSETQ. This CDR3 is CASSLAKPTGESGYTF. The CDR3 nucleotides are TGCGCCAGCAGCTTGGCGAAGCCGACAGGGGAATCTGGCTACACCTTC.

This clonotype was observed a handful of times. The chain combines TRBV25-1 with TRBJ1-2, with D perhaps TRBD1 (5 bases). Germline V gives CDR1 MGHDK, CDR2 SYGVNS. The V end was cut by 10 bases, the J end by 6 bases, with 18 bases between. The CDR3 loop spans 13 amino acids. The CDR3, as DNA: TGTGCCACGAACGGGGGTCACGCGGATGGCTACACCTTC. This translates into CATNGGHADGYTF.

This chain connects TRBV5-6 to TRBJ2-7; D call uncertain. The CDR3 length is 12 residues. Germline CDR1 reads SGHDT; CDR2 reads YYEEEE. V was cut by 8 bases and J by 7 bases, with 16 bases left in between. The CDR3 is CASTGPLWEQYF. The CDR3 DNA reads TGTGCCAGTACGGGTCCTTTGTGGGAGCAGTACTTC.